A few counts support the clone carrying this T cell receptor (beta chain). The antigen remains unidentified. This record belongs to a study of naive and memory T cell subsets. Whole-study results and caveats: There was no ground truth to check naive and memory subset results.

From the second PCR step, alpha and beta chains were amplified apart. The beta constant-region primer was an equimolar mix of two oligonucleotides covering TRBC1 and TRBC2. Four rounds of PCR amplified the ligated cDNA using nested alpha and beta constant-region primers plus SP2. A 12-nucleotide UMI and the SP2 primer were added to the cDNA 3' end by oligonucleotide ligation. TCRdb re-derived calls from the UMI-ligation and nested PCR reads in MiXCR, one entry per CDR3 protein. The sample has roughly 130,000 distinct CDR3 sequences, 35% to 40% seen once. Trimming pared 8 bases from V and 7 bases from J, leaving 15 bases between. The germline CDR1 and CDR2 sequences are MRHNA and SNTAGT. The CDR3 sequence is 14 residues long.

The V gene is TRBV6-4, the J gene TRBJ1-6; D gene unclear. The sequencing input was central memory CD4+ T cells from blood. This sequence originates from a human donor in good health. The CDR3 region is CASSKGSSNSPLHF. DNA for the CDR3: TGTGCCAGCTCGAAGGGCAGTTCAAATTCACCCCTCCACTTT.